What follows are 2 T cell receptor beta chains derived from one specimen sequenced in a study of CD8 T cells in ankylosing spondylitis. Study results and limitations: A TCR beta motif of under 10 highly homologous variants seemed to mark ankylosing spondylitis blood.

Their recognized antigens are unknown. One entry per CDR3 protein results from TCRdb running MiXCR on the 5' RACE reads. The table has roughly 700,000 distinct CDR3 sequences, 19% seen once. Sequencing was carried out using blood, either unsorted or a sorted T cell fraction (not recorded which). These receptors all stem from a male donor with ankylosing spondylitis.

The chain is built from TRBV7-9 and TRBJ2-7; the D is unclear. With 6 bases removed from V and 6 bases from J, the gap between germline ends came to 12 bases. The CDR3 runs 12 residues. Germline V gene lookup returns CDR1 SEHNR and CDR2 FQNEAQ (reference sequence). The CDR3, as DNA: TGTGCCAGCAGTTTTGAATCCGGCGAGCAGTACTTC. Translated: CASSFESGEQYF.

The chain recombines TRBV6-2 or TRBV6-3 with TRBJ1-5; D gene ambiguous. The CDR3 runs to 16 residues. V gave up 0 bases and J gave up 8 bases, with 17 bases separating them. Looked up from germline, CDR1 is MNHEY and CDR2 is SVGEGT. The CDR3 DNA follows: TGTGCCAGCAGTTACTCGACGAGGGCCCTTCGAGAGCCCCAGCATTTT. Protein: CASSYSTRALREPQHF.